Listed below are T cell receptor beta chains from one sample, sequenced in a study of shared clonotypes between healthy human individuals. The method was immunoSEQ multiplex PCR; TCRdb's version includes in-frame clones alone and lacks a portion of them. The sample includes 2,500,000 or so clones, approximately 90% of them seen just once. The sample was naive CD4+ T cells sorted from blood. Every receptor here comes from a man younger than 35 in good health. CDR3s include the opening cysteine and the closing phenylalanine or tryptophan. The order of the fields is D gene, V gene, J gene, clone size, CDR3 protein, CDR3 DNA. D genes are given only for firm matches. For some rows the clone size is stated as once, few or many, or as a class when expanded; others skip it.

D gene: .; V gene: TRBV28; J gene: TRBJ1-6; clone size: .; CDR3 protein: CASSSGQYVNSPLHF; CDR3 DNA: TGTGCCAGCAGTTCCGGACAGTATGTTAATTCACCCCTCCACTTT
D gene: .; V gene: TRBV28; J gene: TRBJ1-4; clone size: once; CDR3 protein: CASSLRALATNEKLFF; CDR3 DNA: TGTGCCAGCAGTCTCCGGGCCCTGGCGACTAATGAAAAACTGTTTTTT
D gene: .; V gene: TRBV30; J gene: TRBJ1-5; clone size: .; CDR3 protein: CAWRGGFNQPQHF; CDR3 DNA: TGTGCCTGGAGAGGAGGCTTCAATCAGCCCCAGCATTTT
D gene: .; V gene: TRBV7-2; J gene: TRBJ2-7; clone size: .; CDR3 protein: CASSPGLLNEQYF; CDR3 DNA: TGTGCCAGCAGCCCGGGACTTCTCAACGAGCAGTACTTC
D gene: TRBD2; V gene: TRBV29-1; J gene: TRBJ2-1; clone size: .; CDR3 protein: CSVGPGLAGVLGNEQFF; CDR3 DNA: TGCAGCGTTGGCCCAGGACTAGCGGGAGTTCTGGGCAATGAGCAGTTCTTC
D gene: TRBD1; V gene: TRBV29-1; J gene: TRBJ2-5; clone size: .; CDR3 protein: CSVVTGLGETQYF; CDR3 DNA: TGCAGCGTCGTGACAGGGCTCGGCGAGACCCAGTACTTC
D gene: .; V gene: TRBV7-9; J gene: TRBJ2-3; clone size: .; CDR3 protein: CASTQARADTQYF; CDR3 DNA: TGTGCCAGCACCCAGGCCAGGGCAGATACGCAGTATTTT
D gene: TRBD1; V gene: TRBV19; J gene: TRBJ2-5; clone size: .; CDR3 protein: CASSARGGPHETQYF; CDR3 DNA: TGTGCCAGTAGTGCCCGAGGGGGCCCCCATGAGACCCAGTACTTC
D gene: .; V gene: TRBV5-4; J gene: TRBJ2-7; clone size: .; CDR3 protein: CASSLAGALYEQYF; CDR3 DNA: TGTGCCAGCAGCTTGGCGGGGGCTCTCTACGAGCAGTACTTC
D gene: .; V gene: TRBV28; J gene: TRBJ1-2; clone size: .; CDR3 protein: CASRDSRGNYGYTF; CDR3 DNA: TGTGCCAGCAGAGACAGCCGAGGAAACTATGGCTACACCTTC
D gene: TRBD1; V gene: TRBV18; J gene: TRBJ1-2; clone size: .; CDR3 protein: CASSPLDQGANYGYTF; CDR3 DNA: TGTGCCAGCTCACCACTCGACCAGGGGGCGAACTATGGCTACACCTTC
D gene: .; V gene: TRBV6-6; J gene: TRBJ2-5; clone size: .; CDR3 protein: CASSSHQVQETQYF; CDR3 DNA: TGTGCCAGCAGTTCTCACCAAGTCCAAGAGACCCAGTACTTC
D gene: .; V gene: TRBV5-1; J gene: TRBJ2-7; clone size: .; CDR3 protein: CASSLERGPYEQYF; CDR3 DNA: TGCGCCAGCAGCTTGGAGAGGGGTCCCTACGAGCAGTACTTC
D gene: .; V gene: TRBV5-8; J gene: TRBJ1-3; clone size: .; CDR3 protein: CASSLAHLISGNTIYF; CDR3 DNA: TGTGCCAGCAGCCTGGCCCACCTAATTTCGGGAAACACCATATATTTT
D gene: .; V gene: TRBV7-3; J gene: TRBJ2-2; clone size: once; CDR3 protein: CASSSLTENTGELFF; CDR3 DNA: TGTGCCAGCAGCTCCCTGACCGAGAACACCGGGGAGCTGTTTTTT
D gene: TRBD2; V gene: TRBV30; J gene: TRBJ2-2; clone size: .; CDR3 protein: CALQASGRKVGELFF; CDR3 DNA: TGTGCCCTACAGGCTAGCGGGAGGAAGGTCGGGGAGCTGTTTTTT
D gene: TRBD2; V gene: TRBV7-9; J gene: TRBJ2-5; clone size: .; CDR3 protein: CASSPRGRVDGETQYF; CDR3 DNA: TGTGCCAGCAGCCCTCGTGGGAGGGTCGACGGGGAGACCCAGTACTTC
D gene: TRBD2; V gene: TRBV7-9; J gene: TRBJ2-5; clone size: .; CDR3 protein: CASSWGGQETQYF; CDR3 DNA: TGTGCCAGCAGCTGGGGGGGTCAAGAGACCCAGTACTTC
D gene: .; V gene: TRBV21-1; J gene: TRBJ1-2; clone size: .; CDR3 protein: CASSKFVTYTF; CDR3 DNA: TGTGCCAGCAGCAAATTCGTGACCTACACCTTC
D gene: .; V gene: TRBV29-1; J gene: TRBJ1-2; clone size: once; CDR3 protein: CSVEPRYGYTF; CDR3 DNA: TGCAGCGTTGAACCGAGATATGGCTACACCTTC
D gene: .; V gene: TRBV20-1; J gene: TRBJ1-3; clone size: few; CDR3 protein: CSPLLGNTIYF; CDR3 DNA: TGCAGTCCCCTCTTAGGAAACACCATATATTTT
D gene: TRBD2; V gene: TRBV5-5; J gene: TRBJ2-1; clone size: .; CDR3 protein: CASSLVTSGGVSWKQFF; CDR3 DNA: TGTGCCAGCAGCTTGGTTACTAGCGGGGGGGTTTCTTGGAAGCAGTTCTTC
D gene: TRBD1; V gene: TRBV10-3; J gene: TRBJ2-5; clone size: .; CDR3 protein: CAISGKGASLGETQYF; CDR3 DNA: TGTGCCATCAGTGGTAAGGGGGCGAGCTTAGGAGAGACCCAGTACTTC
D gene: .; V gene: TRBV5-1; J gene: TRBJ2-7; clone size: once; CDR3 protein: CASSPTVSYEQYF; CDR3 DNA: TGCGCCAGCAGCCCAACGGTCTCCTACGAGCAGTACTTC
D gene: .; V gene: TRBV2; J gene: TRBJ1-2; clone size: .; CDR3 protein: CASSYMGLNTF; CDR3 DNA: TGTGCCAGCAGCTACATGGGTTTAAACACCTTC
D gene: .; V gene: TRBV9; J gene: TRBJ1-4; clone size: .; CDR3 protein: CASSVAWGTNEKLFF; CDR3 DNA: TGTGCCAGCAGCGTAGCTTGGGGTACTAATGAAAAACTGTTTTTT
D gene: TRBD1; V gene: TRBV5-4; J gene: TRBJ1-2; clone size: .; CDR3 protein: CASSPRTGQDGYTF; CDR3 DNA: TGTGCCAGCAGCCCAAGGACAGGGCAGGATGGCTACACCTTC
D gene: .; V gene: TRBV19; J gene: TRBJ2-5; clone size: .; CDR3 protein: CASGSQETQYF; CDR3 DNA: TGTGCCAGTGGCAGCCAAGAGACCCAGTACTTC
D gene: .; V gene: TRBV18; J gene: TRBJ1-6; clone size: .; CDR3 protein: CASSPQTDSNSPLHF; CDR3 DNA: TGTGCCAGCTCACCACAGACCGATTCTAATTCACCCCTCCACTTT
D gene: TRBD1; V gene: TRBV30; J gene: TRBJ1-1; clone size: few; CDR3 protein: CAWSRGTVGSTEAFF; CDR3 DNA: TGTGCCTGGAGTCGGGGGACAGTTGGGAGCACTGAAGCTTTCTTT
D gene: .; V gene: TRBV29-1; J gene: TRBJ1-1; clone size: few; CDR3 protein: CSVEGGNTEAFF; CDR3 DNA: TGCAGCGTTGAAGGTGGGAACACTGAAGCTTTCTTT
D gene: .; V gene: TRBV5-6; J gene: TRBJ2-5; clone size: .; CDR3 protein: CASSSGGQRTWETQYF; CDR3 DNA: TGTGCCAGCAGCTCGGGCGGACAGCGAACCTGGGAGACCCAGTACTTC
D gene: TRBD1; V gene: TRBV28; J gene: TRBJ1-4; clone size: .; CDR3 protein: CASSTGGTTNEKLFF; CDR3 DNA: TGTGCCAGCAGCACAGGGGGGACAACTAATGAAAAACTGTTTTTT
D gene: .; V gene: TRBV5-8; J gene: TRBJ1-3; clone size: .; CDR3 protein: CASSLRIIGDTIYF; CDR3 DNA: TGTGCCAGCAGCTTGCGGATTATTGGGGACACCATATATTTT
D gene: .; V gene: TRBV7-6; J gene: TRBJ2-7; clone size: .; CDR3 protein: CASSLVGDEQYF; CDR3 DNA: TGTGCCAGCAGCTTAGTAGGAGACGAGCAGTACTTC
D gene: TRBD2; V gene: TRBV10-3; J gene: TRBJ2-1; clone size: .; CDR3 protein: CAISESPSGSFDNEQFF; CDR3 DNA: TGTGCCATCAGTGAGTCTCCTAGCGGGAGTTTTGACAATGAGCAGTTCTTC
D gene: .; V gene: TRBV11-2; J gene: TRBJ1-3; clone size: .; CDR3 protein: CASSLEPLAGNTIYF; CDR3 DNA: TGTGCCAGCAGCTTAGAGCCGTTAGCCGGAAACACCATATATTTT
D gene: TRBD1; V gene: TRBV18; J gene: TRBJ2-3; clone size: once; CDR3 protein: CASSRTGVTDTQYF; CDR3 DNA: TGTGCCAGCTCTAGGACAGGGGTGACAGATACGCAGTATTTT
D gene: .; V gene: TRBV10-2; J gene: TRBJ2-1; clone size: .; CDR3 protein: CASRLGGHNEQFF; CDR3 DNA: TGCGCCAGCCGACTCGGGGGGCACAATGAGCAGTTCTTC